This T cell receptor (beta chain) came from a study of T cell responses to AZD1222 COVID-19 vaccine. The CDR3 runs 11 residues. V was trimmed by 8 bases and J by 10 bases, leaving 11 bases between them. Germline V gene lookup returns CDR1 LNHDA and CDR2 SQIVND (reference sequence). The method was immunoSEQ multiplex PCR; TCRdb's version includes in-frame clones alone and lacks a portion of them. This sample carries more than 85,000 clones, approximately 90% of them seen once, and the ten largest clones take under 10%. The sequences come from peripheral blood, collected on day 0 of AZD1222 vaccination. The chain links TRBV19 to TRBJ1-4; the D is unclear. The receptor's source is an adult in good health. This CDR3 reads CASFGDGKLFF. CDR3 coding DNA: TGTGCCAGTTTTGGAGATGGAAAACTGTTTTTT.